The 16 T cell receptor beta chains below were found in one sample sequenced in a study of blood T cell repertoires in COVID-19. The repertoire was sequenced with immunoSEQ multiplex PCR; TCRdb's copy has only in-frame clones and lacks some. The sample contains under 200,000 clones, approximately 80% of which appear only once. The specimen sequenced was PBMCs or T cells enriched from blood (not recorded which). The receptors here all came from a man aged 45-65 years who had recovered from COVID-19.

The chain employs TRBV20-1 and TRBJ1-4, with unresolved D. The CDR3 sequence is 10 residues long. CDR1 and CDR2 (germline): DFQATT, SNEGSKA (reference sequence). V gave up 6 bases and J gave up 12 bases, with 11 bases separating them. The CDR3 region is CSALSSQLFF. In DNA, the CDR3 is TGCAGTGCCCTTTCCAGTCAACTGTTTTTT.

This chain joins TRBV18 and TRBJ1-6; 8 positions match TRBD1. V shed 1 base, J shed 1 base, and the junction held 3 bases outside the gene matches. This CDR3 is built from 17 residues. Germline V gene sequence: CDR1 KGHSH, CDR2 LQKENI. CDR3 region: CASSPRTGRSYNSPLHF. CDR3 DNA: TGTGCCAGCTCACCACGGACAGGGCGTTCCTATAATTCACCCCTCCACTTT.

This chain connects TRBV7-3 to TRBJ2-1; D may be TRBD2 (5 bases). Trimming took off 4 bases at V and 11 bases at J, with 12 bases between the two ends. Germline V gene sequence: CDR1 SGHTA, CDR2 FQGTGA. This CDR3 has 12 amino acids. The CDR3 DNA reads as TGTGCCAGCAGCTGGTCGGGGTCGAAGCAGTTCTTC. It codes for CASSWSGSKQFF.

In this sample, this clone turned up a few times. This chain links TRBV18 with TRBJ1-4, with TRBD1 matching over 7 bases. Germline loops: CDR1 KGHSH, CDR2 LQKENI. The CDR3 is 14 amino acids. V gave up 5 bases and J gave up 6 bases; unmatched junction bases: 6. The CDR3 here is CASSARQGDEKLFF. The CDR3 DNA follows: TGTGCCAGCTCAGCCCGACAGGGAGATGAAAAACTGTTTTTT. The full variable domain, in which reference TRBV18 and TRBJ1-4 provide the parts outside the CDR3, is NAGVMQNPRHLVRRRGQEARLRCSPMKGHSHVYWYRQLPEEGLKFMVYLQKENIIDESGMPKERFSAEFPKEGPSILRIQQVVRGDSAAYFCASSARQGDEKLFFGSGTQLSVL.

CDR3 sequence (DNA): TGTGCCAGCAGCTTAGGGGGGCTAGCGGCACGCGGTACGCAGTATTTT. Residues: CASSLGGLAARGTQYF. This chain connects TRBV7-2 to TRBJ2-3; D is possibly TRBD2 (7 bases). V was cut by 1 base and J by 8 bases, with 19 bases left in between. There are 16 residues in the CDR3. Looked up from germline, CDR1 is SGHTA and CDR2 is FQGNSA.

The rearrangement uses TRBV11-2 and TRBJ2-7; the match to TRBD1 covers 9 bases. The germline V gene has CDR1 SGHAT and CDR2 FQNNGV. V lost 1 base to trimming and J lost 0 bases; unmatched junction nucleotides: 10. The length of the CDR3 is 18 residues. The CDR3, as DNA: TGTGCCAGCAGCTTAGCCTATTCCGGGACAGGGCTCTCCTACGAGCAGTACTTC. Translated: CASSLAYSGTGLSYEQYF.

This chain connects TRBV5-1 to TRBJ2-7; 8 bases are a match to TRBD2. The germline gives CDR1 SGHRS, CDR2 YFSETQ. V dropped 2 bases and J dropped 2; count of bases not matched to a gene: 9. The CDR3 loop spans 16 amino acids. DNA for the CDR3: TGCGCCAGCAGCTTCTATGGGGTAGCGGGGACCTACGAGCAGTACTTC. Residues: CASSFYGVAGTYEQYF.

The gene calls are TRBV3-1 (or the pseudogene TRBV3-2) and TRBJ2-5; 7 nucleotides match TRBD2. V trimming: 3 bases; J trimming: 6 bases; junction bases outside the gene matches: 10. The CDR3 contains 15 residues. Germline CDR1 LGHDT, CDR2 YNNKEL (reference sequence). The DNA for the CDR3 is TGTGCCAGCAGCCATGGCGGACTAGAGGAAAAGACCCAGTACTTC. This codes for CASSHGGLEEKTQYF.

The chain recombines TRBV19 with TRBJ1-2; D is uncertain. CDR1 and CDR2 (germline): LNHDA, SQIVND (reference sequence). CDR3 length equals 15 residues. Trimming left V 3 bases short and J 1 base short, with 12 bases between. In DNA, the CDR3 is TGTGCCAGTAGTATCCGACCGAGGGATAACTATGGCTACACCTTC. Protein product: CASSIRPRDNYGYTF.

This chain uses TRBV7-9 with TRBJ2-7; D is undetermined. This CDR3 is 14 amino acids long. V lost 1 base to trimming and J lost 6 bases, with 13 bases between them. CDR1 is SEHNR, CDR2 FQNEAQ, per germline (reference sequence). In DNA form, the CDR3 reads TGTGCCAGCAGCTTAGGCCCCCTAGGTCCCGAGCAGTACTTC. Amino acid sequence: CASSLGPLGPEQYF.

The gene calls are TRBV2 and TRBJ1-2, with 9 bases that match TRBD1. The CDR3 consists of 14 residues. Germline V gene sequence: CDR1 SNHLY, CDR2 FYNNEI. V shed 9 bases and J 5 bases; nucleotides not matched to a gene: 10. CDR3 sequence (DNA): TGTGCCAGGATTACCGGGACAGGGAAATATGGCTACACCTTC. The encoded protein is CARITGTGKYGYTF.

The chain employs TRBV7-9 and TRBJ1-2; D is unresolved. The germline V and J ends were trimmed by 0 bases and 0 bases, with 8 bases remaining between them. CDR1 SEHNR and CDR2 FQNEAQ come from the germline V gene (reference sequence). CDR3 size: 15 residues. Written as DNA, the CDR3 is TGTGCCAGCAGCTTAGCGGCCGGGGCTAACTATGGCTACACCTTC. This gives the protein CASSLAAGANYGYTF.

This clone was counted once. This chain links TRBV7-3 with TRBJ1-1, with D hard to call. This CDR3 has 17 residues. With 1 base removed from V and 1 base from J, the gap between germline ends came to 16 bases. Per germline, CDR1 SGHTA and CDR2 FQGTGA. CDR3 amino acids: CASSLSLRGNTNTEAFF. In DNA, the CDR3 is TGTGCCAGCAGCTTAAGTCTTCGGGGAAATACGAACACTGAAGCTTTCTTT.

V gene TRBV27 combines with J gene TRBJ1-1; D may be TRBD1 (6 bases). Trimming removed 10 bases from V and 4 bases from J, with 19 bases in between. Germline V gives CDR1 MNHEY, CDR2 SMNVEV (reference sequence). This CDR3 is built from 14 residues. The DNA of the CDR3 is TGTGCCACCCCTCTGATAGGGGGAAGCACTGAAGCTTTCTTT. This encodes CATPLIGGSTEAFF.

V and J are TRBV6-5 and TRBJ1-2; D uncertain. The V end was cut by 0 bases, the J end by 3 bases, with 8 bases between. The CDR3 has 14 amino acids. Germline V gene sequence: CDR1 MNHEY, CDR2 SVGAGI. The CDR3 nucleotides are TGTGCCAGCAGTTACTCCGGGTACGACTATGGCTACACCTTC. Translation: CASSYSGYDYGYTF.

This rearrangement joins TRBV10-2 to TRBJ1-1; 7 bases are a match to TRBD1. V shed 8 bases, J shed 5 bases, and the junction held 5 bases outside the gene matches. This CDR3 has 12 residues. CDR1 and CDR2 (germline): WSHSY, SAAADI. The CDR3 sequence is CASQGEGTEAFF. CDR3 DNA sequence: TGCGCCAGCCAGGGGGAAGGGACTGAAGCTTTCTTT.